The rows below give T cell receptor beta chains drawn from one sample of a study of T cells after yellow fever vaccination. TCRdb used MiXCR to reprocess the 5' RACE reads, holding one entry per CDR3 protein. This sample has over 45,000 distinct CDR3 sequences, with 5.5% to 6% found just once. This specimen consisted of PBMCs, either bulk or a sorted T-cell subset (CD4+, CD8+, memory, or dextramer-sorted; not recorded which), obtained on the day of the yellow fever booster vaccination. These receptors all come from a man aged 18 to 30 who received the YFV17D yellow fever vaccine. The CDR3 runs from the conserved cysteine through the conserved F or W. A clone size is listed for some rows: how often the clone was seen (once, few, many), or a class if it is expanded.

j_call v_call clone_size cdr3_aa
TRBJ1-5 TRBV5-1 many CASSLASGGNQPQHF
TRBJ2-7 TRBV4-3 many CASSIYRDTYEQYF
TRBJ2-5 TRBV7-2 few CASSLVGSETQYF
TRBJ2-2 TRBV5-1 many CASSLALDRGSAGELFF
TRBJ2-5 TRBV7-6 many CASTHTQGVGETQYF
TRBJ2-7 TRBV6-5 many CASSYPGGEYF
TRBJ2-3 TRBV4-1 NA CASSSHTDTQYF
TRBJ1-2 TRBV3-1 NA CASSQDPRWTTGTF
TRBJ1-2 TRBV4-1 NA CASSPFGSYYGYTF
TRBJ2-5 TRBV5-6 many CASSLRWTGGFF
TRBJ2-7 TRBV10-2 many CASAQGYEQYF
TRBJ1-1 TRBV14 NA CASSHGQALANEAFF
TRBJ2-5 TRBV7-9 NA CASSLAGSGEETQYF
TRBJ1-2 TRBV4-3 once CASSQDGRTCYGYTF